Below, 25 T cell receptor beta chains from the same sample are listed, as sequenced in a study of T cell responses to AZD1222 COVID-19 vaccine. Clones were read by immunoSEQ multiplex PCR, and TCRdb kept only the in-frame ones, dropping some. Here the sample spans about 150,000 clones, 75% to 95% being singletons. The sequencing used peripheral blood, collected on day 0 of AZD1222 vaccination. The receptors come from an adult in good health.

About this clone: A junction boundary mismatches the germline segment, possibly from a read error. The chain recombines TRBV3-1 (or the pseudogene TRBV3-2) with TRBJ2-7, with 8 bases matching TRBD2. The CDR3 is 16 residues long. The germline V gene encodes CDR1 LGHDT and CDR2 YNNKEL (reference sequence). The DNA for the CDR3 is TGTGTCAGCAGCCACACAGGACTAGCACCCCCAGGCGAGCAGTACTTC. Protein product: CVSSHTGLAPPGEQYF.

This chain connects TRBV10-1 to TRBJ2-2; no firm D call. CDR1 WNHNN and CDR2 SYGVQD come from the germline V gene (reference sequence). The CDR3 sequence is 12 residues long. V gave up 5 bases and J gave up 1 base, with 2 bases separating them. The CDR3 here is CASSQNTGELFF. The CDR3 DNA follows: TGCGCCAGCAGTCAGAACACCGGGGAGCTGTTTTTT.

V usage is TRBV6-2 or TRBV6-3 and J usage is TRBJ2-1; D is uncertain. The CDR3 runs to 14 residues. Trimming pared 0 bases from V and 6 bases from J, leaving 9 bases between. Germline loops: CDR1 MNHEY, CDR2 SVGEGT. The CDR3 loop reads CASSYSGGPNEQFF. As DNA, the CDR3 is TGTGCCAGCAGTTACTCGGGCGGTCCCAATGAGCAGTTCTTC.

This clone was detected only once. The genes are TRBV7-9 and TRBJ2-1; D gene uncertain. Trimming took 5 bases from V and 4 from J, leaving 15 bases between them. The CDR3 spans 15 residues. From germline, CDR1 is SEHNR and CDR2 FQNEAQ (reference sequence). The CDR3 region is CASSPARLGYNEQFF. The DNA for the CDR3 is TGTGCCAGCAGCCCCGCCCGGTTGGGGTACAATGAGCAGTTCTTC.

The genes are TRBV28 and TRBJ2-7, with D hard to call. Trimming took off 6 bases at V and 4 bases at J, with 13 bases between the two ends. Germline CDR1 reads MDHEN; CDR2 reads SYDVKM. The CDR3 runs 13 residues. CDR3 in amino acids: CASSPPDGYEQYF. The CDR3 bases are TGTGCCAGCAGCCCCCCGGACGGGTACGAGCAGTACTTC.

The chain uses TRBV7-2 and TRBJ2-7; a weak D match, TRBD2 (6 bases). The CDR3 is made up of 16 amino acids. The V end lost 6 bases, the J end lost 0 bases, and 18 bases lay between the germline ends. The germline gives CDR1 SGHTA, CDR2 FQGNSA. CDR3 sequence (DNA): TGTGCCAGCAGGCAGGCCGCTAGCGAAAGCTCCTACGAGCAGTACTTC. Amino acids: CASRQAASESSYEQYF.

V is TRBV4-1 and J is TRBJ2-1; D is undetermined. V was clipped by 2 bases and J by 6 bases, with 8 bases between them. CDR3 length: 13 residues. In germline, CDR1 is MGHRA, CDR2 YSYEKL. CDR3 bases: TGCGCCAGCAGCCAATTGGGGATCAATGAGCAGTTCTTC. It translates to CASSQLGINEQFF.

The rearrangement uses TRBV9 and TRBJ2-5; tentatively, D is TRBD2 (6 bases). The V gene's germline CDR1 is SGDLS and CDR2 YYNGEE. V was shortened by 4 bases and J by 3 bases, with 19 bases between the two germline ends. The CDR3 is 16 residues long. The CDR3 DNA reads as TGTGCCAGCAGCATACCGGGAGTAAGGGTGGAAGAGACCCAGTACTTC. This gives the protein CASSIPGVRVEETQYF. Together with reference TRBV9 and TRBJ2-5, the CDR3 gives the full variable domain: DSGVTQTPKHLITATGQRVTLRCSPRSGDLSVYWYQQSLDQGLQFLIQYYNGEERAKGNILERFSAQQFPDLHSELNLSSLELGDSALYFCASSIPGVRVEETQYFGPGTRLLVL.

V and J are TRBV5-1 and TRBJ1-2; TRBD1 is a possible D gene (5 bases). This CDR3 spans 16 amino acids. The ends were cut back, 0 bases at V and 2 bases at J, with 14 bases in the middle. Per germline, CDR1 SGHRS and CDR2 YFSETQ. DNA for the CDR3: TGCGCCAGCAGCTTGGAACCGGGACGCCCGAACTATGGCTACACCTTC. Translated: CASSLEPGRPNYGYTF.

This chain joins TRBV21-1 and TRBJ2-3; the DNA was not compared with TRBD2, the D call given in the table. TRBV21-1 represents a pseudogene. The CDR3 runs to 16 residues. The CDR3 region is CASSKGHPGGTDTQYF. In DNA, the CDR3 is TGTGCCAGCAGCAAAGGGCACCCGGGGGGAACAGATACGCAGTATTTT.

As concerns this clone: A much larger clone lies a single base off, so this may be a read error. The chain carries TRBV5-5 and TRBJ1-6, with 8 bases aligning to TRBD1. Germline trimming cut 4 bases from V and 5 bases from J; bases unmatched to any gene: 2. There are 14 residues in the CDR3. Germline CDR1 and CDR2: SGHKS and YYEKEE (reference sequence). The CDR3 coding sequence is TGTGCCAGCAGCGCGGGACAGGATAATTCACCCCTCCACTTT. Translating it yields CASSAGQDNSPLHF.

In nucleotides, the CDR3 is TGTGCCAGCAGCTTAATTTTCCTAGCGGGAGGGCAGGGGGAGACCCAGTACTTC. Amino acids: CASSLIFLAGGQGETQYF. V and J are TRBV7-2 and TRBJ2-5; 12 bases line up with TRBD2. The CDR3 length is 18 residues. Germline V CDR1 and CDR2: SGHTA, FQGNSA. The J segment lost 5 bases and the V segment lost 2 bases, leaving 12 bases of the junction unmatched. Filled out from reference TRBV7-2 and TRBJ2-5, the complete variable domain reads GAGVSQSPSNKVTEKGKDVELRCDPISGHTALYWYRQSLGQGLEFLIYFQGNSAPDKSGLPSDRFSAERTGGSVSTLTIQRTQQEDSAVYLCASSLIFLAGGQGETQYFGPGTRLLVL.

CDR3 loop: CASRAGPETEAFF. As DNA, the CDR3 is TGTGCCAGCAGGGCAGGACCGGAGACTGAAGCTTTCTTT. The rearrangement joins TRBV7-3 to TRBJ1-1; the D is unclear. The CDR3 consists of 13 residues. Per germline, CDR1 SGHTA and CDR2 FQGTGA. The germline V and J ends were trimmed by 6 bases and 5 bases, with 13 bases remaining between them.

V is TRBV5-1 and J is TRBJ2-1; TRBD2 agrees at 15 bases. Germline lookup yields CDR1 SGHRS and CDR2 YFSETQ. The CDR3 has 16 amino acids. The junction had 15 bases not matched to a gene; V was cut back by 4 bases and J by 16 bases. For the CDR3, the DNA is TGCGCCAGCAGCACGCGCCCAGGACTAGCGGGAGGGTACGGCTTCTTC. It specifies CASSTRPGLAGGYGFF.

This chain joins TRBV18 and TRBJ1-2; 9 bases fit TRBD1. V lost 3 bases to trimming and J lost 6 bases; unmatched junction nucleotides: 8. The CDR3 extends over 15 amino acids. Germline V gene lookup returns CDR1 KGHSH and CDR2 LQKENI. CDR3 sequence (DNA): TGTGCCAGCTCACCGTTAACAGGGGGCGCGGATGGCTACACCTTC. This gives the protein CASSPLTGGADGYTF. The entire variable domain, with the rest obtained from reference TRBV18 and TRBJ1-2, is as follows: NAGVMQNPRHLVRRRGQEARLRCSPMKGHSHVYWYRQLPEEGLKFMVYLQKENIIDESGMPKERFSAEFPKEGPSILRIQQVVRGDSAAYFCASSPLTGGADGYTFGSGTRLTVV.

The CDR3 DNA reads TGTGCCAGCAGCACTTGGACTAGCGGTGACAATGAGCAGTTCTTC. Translated: CASSTWTSGDNEQFF. The V and J genes are TRBV7-9 and TRBJ2-1, with 10 bases fitting TRBD2. Germline V gene lookup returns CDR1 SEHNR and CDR2 FQNEAQ (reference sequence). V was clipped by 5 bases and J by 5 bases; unmatched bases: 6. This CDR3 is built from 15 residues.

The chain uses TRBV6-5 and TRBJ2-3; no clear D. This CDR3 is built from 11 residues. V was shortened by 2 bases and J by 11 bases, with 8 bases between the two germline ends. The V gene's germline CDR1 is MNHEY and CDR2 SVGAGI. CDR3 residues: CASSYVGRQYF. Here the CDR3 DNA reads TGTGCCAGCAGTTACGTGGGAAGGCAGTATTTT.

The chain is built from TRBV30 and TRBJ2-7; D gene uncertain. In germline, CDR1 is GTSNPN, CDR2 SVGIG (reference sequence). The CDR3 consists of 16 residues. The V and J ends lost 3 bases and 1 base respectively, with 19 bases between them. The CDR3 sequence is CAWSAPLLWASYEQYF. The CDR3 DNA reads TGTGCCTGGAGCGCCCCACTTCTTTGGGCGTCCTACGAGCAGTACTTC.

The chain is built from TRBV29-1 and TRBJ1-1, with TRBD1 identical over 10 bases. Trimming at V came to 2 bases and at J to 2 bases, leaving 5 bases not matched to a gene. Germline V gene sequence: CDR1 SQVTM, CDR2 ANQGSEA. The length of the CDR3 is 15 residues. CDR3 in DNA: TGCAGCGTTGAACCGTGGACAGGGGGAAACACTGAAGCTTTCTTT. As protein: CSVEPWTGGNTEAFF.

This clone was detected only a few times. The chain uses TRBV5-4 and TRBJ2-4; D ambiguous. Germline V gene lookup returns CDR1 SGHNT and CDR2 YYREEE (reference sequence). The CDR3 consists of 14 residues. V was pared by 2 bases and J by 0 bases, with 6 bases between. The CDR3: CASSFWVAKNIQYF. The CDR3 DNA follows: TGTGCCAGCAGCTTTTGGGTAGCCAAAAACATTCAGTACTTC. The complete variable domain, with remaining parts taken from reference TRBV5-4 and TRBJ2-4, reads ETGVTQSPTHLIKTRGQQVTLRCSSQSGHNTVSWYQQALGQGPQFIFQYYREEENGRGNFPPRFSGLQFPNYSSELNVNALELDDSALYLCASSFWVAKNIQYFGAGTRLSVL.

This rearrangement joins TRBV19 to TRBJ1-1; D unclear. In germline, CDR1 is LNHDA, CDR2 SQIVND (reference sequence). V shed 3 bases and J shed 7 bases, with 6 bases lying between them. This CDR3 has 11 residues. For the CDR3, the DNA is TGTGCCAGTAGTATGTGGGGTGAAGCTTTCTTT. Its protein is CASSMWGEAFF. Combining the CDR3 with reference TRBV19 and TRBJ1-1 gives the whole variable domain DGGITQSPKYLFRKEGQNVTLSCEQNLNHDAMYWYRQDPGQGLRLIYYSQIVNDFQKGDIAEGYSVSREKKESFPLTVTSAQKNPTAFYLCASSMWGEAFFGQGTRLTVV.

This chain joins TRBV28 and TRBJ2-7, with D hard to call. V lost 2 bases, J lost 0 bases, and 8 bases lay in between. CDR3 length: 14 amino acids. Germline V lookup: CDR1 MDHEN, CDR2 SYDVKM. The CDR3 loop is CASSLNLISYEQYF. Here the CDR3 DNA reads TGTGCCAGCAGTTTAAACCTTATCTCCTACGAGCAGTACTTC.

The chain carries TRBV7-2 and TRBJ1-5; tentative D call: TRBD1 (5 bases). CDR1 is SGHTA, CDR2 FQGNSA, per germline. V gave up 1 base and J gave up 7 bases, with 14 bases separating them. The CDR3 consists of 15 residues. CDR3: CASSLVRGSGQPQHF. CDR3 in DNA: TGTGCCAGCAGCTTAGTGCGGGGCTCGGGGCAGCCCCAGCATTTT.

J is TRBJ1-5 and V is TRBV6-5; D is unresolved. The germline V gene encodes CDR1 MNHEY and CDR2 SVGAGI. The V gene lost 6 bases and the J gene lost 7 bases, with 16 bases spanning the gap. CDR3 size: 14 residues. The CDR3 DNA is TGTGCCAGCAGGGCCGGGGAGACGAGCCAGCCCCAGCATTTT. The encoded protein is CASRAGETSQPQHF.

The rearrangement uses TRBV6-4 and TRBJ1-1; D uncertain. This CDR3 contains 13 residues. Trimming stripped 4 bases from V and 3 bases from J, with 9 bases between. Germline-derived CDR1 and CDR2 are MRHNA and SNTAGT. Here the CDR3 reads CASSAEGDTEAFF. The CDR3 coding sequence is TGTGCCAGCAGTGCGGAGGGAGACACTGAAGCTTTCTTT.